One sample yielded the 29 T cell receptor beta chains listed below, sequenced in a study of shared clonotypes between healthy human individuals. In the naive CD8 group, cells lacked CD45RO and were positively selected for CCR7, so terminally differentiated effector memory CD45RA+ cells were left out. Clones were sequenced by immunoSEQ multiplex PCR, and TCRdb holds only the in-frame ones, with some missing. The repertoire has approximately 2,200,000 clones, roughly 91% of them found once; the top ten carry roughly 1.7%. Sample: naive CD8+ T cells from PBMCs. Receptors were obtained from a man younger than 35 in good health. Some clones in this sample may be carry-over from other donors' samples.

The rearrangement joins TRBV4-2 to TRBJ1-1; D uncertain. Trimming took 0 bases from V and 1 from J, leaving 9 bases between them. The germline V gene has CDR1 LGHNA and CDR2 YNFKEQ. The CDR3 contains 15 residues. The CDR3 here is CASSQDRRGNTEAFF. The CDR3 DNA follows: TGTGCCAGCAGCCAAGATCGGAGAGGGAACACTGAAGCTTTCTTT.

V gene TRBV5-1 combines with J gene TRBJ2-2; TRBD2 agrees at 8 bases. In germline, CDR1 is SGHRS, CDR2 YFSETQ. The CDR3 is 16 residues long. J lost 4 bases, V lost 0 bases, and 5 bases had no gene match. CDR3 sequence (DNA): TGCGCCAGCAGCTTGGCCGCGGGAGGCCTCACCGGGGAGCTGTTTTTT. This translates into CASSLAAGGLTGELFF.

For this clone: Other DNA sequences from this sample encode an identical CDR3 as well. The V call is TRBV4-1, the J call TRBJ1-3; D is unclear. Per germline, CDR1 MGHRA and CDR2 YSYEKL. V lost 0 bases, J lost 0 bases, and 6 bases lay in between. The length of the CDR3 is 15 residues. In DNA form, the CDR3 reads TGCGCCAGCAGCCAAGACAAGGGCTCTGGAAACACCATATATTTT. It translates to CASSQDKGSGNTIYF.

Remarks on this clone: This sample includes further DNA sequences coding for the same CDR3. The chain is built from TRBV7-9 and TRBJ2-7; D remains ambiguous. CDR3 length: 13 residues. The germline CDR1 and CDR2 sequences are SEHNR and FQNEAQ (reference sequence). Trimming cost V 2 bases and J 0 bases, with 5 bases left between them. CDR3 sequence: CASSLLGSYEQYF. In nucleotides, the CDR3 is TGTGCCAGCAGCTTACTTGGCTCCTACGAGCAGTACTTC.

The gene calls are TRBV5-3 and TRBJ2-1, with a tentative D call TRBD2 (5 bases). TRBV5-3 is labeled an ORF, and its function is uncertain. This CDR3 has 16 amino acids. Trimming took off 3 bases at V and 8 bases at J, with 21 bases between the two ends. The DNA of the CDR3 is TGTGCCAGAAGCTCAGCGGTAGTTGCTGTCATCGATGAGCAGTTCTTC. It is translated as CARSSAVVAVIDEQFF.

This chain joins TRBV2 and TRBJ2-7; TRBD2 matches at 12 bases. The CDR3 loop spans 14 amino acids. J lost 2 bases, V lost 8 bases, and 4 bases had no gene match. The germline gives CDR1 SNHLY, CDR2 FYNNEI. The CDR3 loop is CASSWTSGAYEQYF. CDR3 bases: TGTGCCAGCTCATGGACTAGCGGGGCCTACGAGCAGTACTTC.

The rearrangement joins TRBV27 to TRBJ1-2; 7 positions match TRBD1. With V trimmed by 5 bases and J by 3 bases, 12 bases remained unmatched. This CDR3 comprises 16 residues. The V gene's germline CDR1 is MNHEY and CDR2 SMNVEV (reference sequence). The CDR3 protein is CASSPLPGTAHYGYTF. In nucleotides, the CDR3 is TGTGCCAGCAGTCCGCTACCCGGGACAGCGCACTATGGCTACACCTTC.

The chain combines TRBV7-6 with TRBJ1-2; TRBD1 matches 8 bases. The junction had 8 bases not matched to a gene; V was cut back by 4 bases and J by 7 bases. CDR1 and CDR2 (germline): SGHVS, FNYEAQ. The CDR3 has 14 residues. The CDR3 sequence is CASSSDRGSGGYTF. The CDR3 coding sequence is TGTGCCAGCAGCTCAGACAGGGGTAGCGGTGGCTACACCTTC.

The chain carries TRBV5-4 and TRBJ1-1; D gene unclear. CDR3 length equals 14 residues. The ends were cut back, 0 bases at V and 4 bases at J, with 10 bases in the middle. Germline CDR1 is SGHNT and CDR2 is YYREEE (reference sequence). The CDR3 DNA is TGTGCCAGCAGCTTGGCACGGGAATTCACTGAAGCTTTCTTT. Amino acids: CASSLAREFTEAFF.

This rearrangement joins TRBV19 to TRBJ1-5; 10 positions agree with TRBD1. The V gene's germline CDR1 is LNHDA and CDR2 SQIVND (reference sequence). This CDR3 comprises 16 residues. V trimming: 2 bases; J trimming: 6 bases; junction bases outside the gene matches: 7. CDR3 region: CASSISRTGGSQPQHF. The CDR3 region has the DNA TGTGCCAGTAGTATATCTCGGACAGGGGGAAGTCAGCCCCAGCATTTT.

As concerns this clone: Other DNA sequences from this sample encode an identical CDR3 as well. The rearrangement uses TRBV27 and TRBJ2-1; D possibly corresponds to TRBD1 (6 bases). V lost 3 bases, J lost 1 base, and 7 bases lay in between. The germline gives CDR1 MNHEY, CDR2 SMNVEV (reference sequence). This CDR3 region has 14 residues. This chain's CDR3 is CASSLQGSYNEQFF. As DNA, the CDR3 is TGTGCCAGCAGTTTGCAGGGGTCCTACAATGAGCAGTTCTTC.

DNA of the CDR3: TGTGCCATCAGTGAGTCGCGGGGCACAGGATCCACAGATACGCAGTATTTT. Translated: CAISESRGTGSTDTQYF. The chain uses TRBV10-3 and TRBJ2-3; D is perhaps TRBD2 (6 bases). There are 17 residues in the CDR3. V lost 0 bases, J lost 2 bases, and 15 bases lay in between. Germline CDR1 and CDR2: ENHRY and SYGVKD.

On this clone itself: This CDR3 is also generated by other DNA sequences in the sample. The chain is built from TRBV10-3 and TRBJ1-1, with D unclear. The germline V and J ends were trimmed by 3 bases and 4 bases, with 3 bases remaining between them. The CDR3 is 11 amino acids. Germline CDR1 ENHRY, CDR2 SYGVKD. Here the CDR3 DNA reads TGTGCCATCAGTGATTCCACTGAAGCTTTCTTT. It translates to CAISDSTEAFF.

This rearrangement joins TRBV5-6 to TRBJ1-4; maybe TRBD1 (6 bases). V was cut by 5 bases and J by 5 bases, with 13 bases left in between. Germline CDR1 reads SGHDT; CDR2 reads YYEEEE. The CDR3 runs to 14 residues. The CDR3 loop is CASSVHRVNEKLFF. DNA of the CDR3: TGTGCCAGCAGTGTTCACAGGGTCAATGAAAAACTGTTTTTT.

CDR3 coding DNA: TGTGCCAGCGGGAGTAGCGCAGATACGCAGTATTTT. Residues: CASGSSADTQYF. The chain carries TRBV7-3 and TRBJ2-3; a possible D gene is TRBD2 (5 bases). Germline V gene data show CDR1 as SGHTA and CDR2 as FQGTGA. The CDR3 contains 12 residues. Trimming stripped 8 bases from V and 4 bases from J, with 10 bases between.

In regard to this clone: The same CDR3 also results from other DNA sequences found in this sample. The rearrangement joins TRBV9 to TRBJ1-3; 8 nucleotides match TRBD1. The V and J ends lost 4 bases and 1 base, in that order; junction bases with no gene match: 4. This CDR3 spans 15 amino acids. The V gene's germline CDR1 is SGDLS and CDR2 YYNGEE. The CDR3 is CASSSRGLSGNTIYF. As DNA, the CDR3 is TGTGCCAGCAGCTCCAGGGGGCTTTCTGGAAACACCATATATTTT. The variable domain in full, completed from reference TRBV9 and TRBJ1-3, reads DSGVTQTPKHLITATGQRVTLRCSPRSGDLSVYWYQQSLDQGLQFLIQYYNGEERAKGNILERFSAQQFPDLHSELNLSSLELGDSALYFCASSSRGLSGNTIYFGEGSWLTVV.

The chain uses TRBV28 and TRBJ2-7; D possibly corresponds to TRBD2 (6 bases). Germline V gives CDR1 MDHEN, CDR2 SYDVKM. The ends were cut back, 6 bases at V and 6 bases at J, with 15 bases in the middle. The CDR3 runs 13 residues. CDR3 DNA: TGTGCCAGCAGCCGACTAGATGGGAGCGAGCAGTACTTC. This gives the protein CASSRLDGSEQYF. The full variable domain, completed using reference TRBV28 and TRBJ2-7, is DVKVTQSSRYLVKRTGEKVFLECVQDMDHENMFWYRQDPGLGLRLIYFSYDVKMKEKGDIPEGYSVSREKKERFSLILESASTNQTSMYLCASSRLDGSEQYFGPGTRLTVT.

For this clone: This specimen includes other DNA sequences encoding the same CDR3. V gene TRBV9 combines with J gene TRBJ2-3; D is unresolved. There are 13 residues in the CDR3. Germline V gene lookup returns CDR1 SGDLS and CDR2 YYNGEE. V lost 0 bases, J lost 4 bases, and 6 bases lay in between. Here the CDR3 DNA reads TGTGCCAGCAGCGTAGATTTCTCAGATACGCAGTATTTT. Translated, it gives CASSVDFSDTQYF.

The chain combines TRBV9 with TRBJ2-2; TRBD2 matches 10 bases. J was trimmed by 4 bases and V by 3 bases; bases with no gene match: 6. Per the germline V gene, CDR1 is SGDLS and CDR2 is YYNGEE. The CDR3 is 16 residues long. The CDR3 reads CASSGFTSGITGELFF. The CDR3 DNA is TGTGCCAGCAGCGGTTTTACTAGCGGGATCACCGGGGAGCTGTTTTTT.

Turning to this clone: The sample contains more than one DNA sequence encoding this CDR3. The chain joins TRBV27 to TRBJ2-1; a weak D match, TRBD2 (6 bases). The V end lost 3 bases, the J end lost 0 bases, and 9 bases lay between the germline ends. The CDR3 consists of 15 residues. The germline CDR1 and CDR2 sequences are MNHEY and SMNVEV (reference sequence). CDR3 region: CASSFGGSSYNEQFF. The DNA of the CDR3 is TGTGCCAGCAGTTTCGGGGGATCCTCCTACAATGAGCAGTTCTTC.

J is TRBJ1-5 and V is TRBV19; TRBD1 might be the D (5 bases). Germline lookup yields CDR1 LNHDA and CDR2 SQIVND (reference sequence). This CDR3 is 17 amino acids long. Trimming shortened V by 5 bases and J by 0 bases, and 17 bases separated the two germline ends. CDR3 coding DNA: TGTGCCAGTAGTGGCCGGGACTTACTTTATAGCAATCAGCCCCAGCATTTT. This translates into CASSGRDLLYSNQPQHF.

The chain joins TRBV7-9 to TRBJ1-2; maybe TRBD1 (5 bases). Trimming took off 3 bases at V and 8 bases at J, with 25 bases between the two ends. The CDR3 runs 17 residues. Germline values: CDR1 SEHNR, CDR2 FQNEAQ (reference sequence). CDR3 sequence reads: CASSLGEIGPPDGGYTF. The CDR3 DNA follows: TGTGCCAGCAGCTTGGGGGAGATAGGACCGCCTGACGGGGGCTACACCTTC.

The rearrangement joins TRBV29-1 to TRBJ2-5, with D possibly TRBD1 on 5 matching bases. TRBJ2-7 matches the DNA end more closely, so the J call is doubtful. The CDR3 consists of 13 residues. Germline values: CDR1 SQVTM, CDR2 ANQGSEA. The CDR3: CSVEAGKSYEQYF. In nucleotides, the CDR3 is TGCAGCGTTGAGGCAGGGAAGTCCTACGAGCAGTACTTC.

This clone appeared a single time. The chain recombines TRBV13 with TRBJ2-1; 9 bases align to TRBD2. V shed 5 bases and J 10 bases; nucleotides not matched to a gene: 27. The length of the CDR3 is 20 residues. Germline CDR1 is PRHDT and CDR2 is FYEKMQ (reference sequence). CDR3 residues: CASSLPGGSGRIKGYEEQFF. The CDR3 nucleotides are TGTGCCAGCAGCCTCCCGGGGGGTAGCGGGAGAATAAAGGGTTATGAAGAGCAGTTCTTC.

Note on this clone: In the same sample, other DNA sequences code for this CDR3. The chain combines TRBV27 with TRBJ2-1; D is uncertain. CDR3 length: 13 residues. V was shortened by 4 bases and J by 6 bases, with 10 bases between the two germline ends. In germline, CDR1 is MNHEY, CDR2 SMNVEV (reference sequence). The CDR3 region is CASSSSRLNEQFF. In nucleotides, the CDR3 is TGTGCCAGCAGTTCTTCTCGTCTCAATGAGCAGTTCTTC.

The chain combines TRBV7-6 with TRBJ2-1, with no clear D. This CDR3 has 15 residues. The V gene lost 1 base and the J gene lost 2 bases, with 9 bases spanning the gap. Germline V gene lookup returns CDR1 SGHVS and CDR2 FNYEAQ. Here the CDR3 reads CASSLDSFAYNEQFF. Written as DNA, the CDR3 is TGTGCCAGCAGCTTAGACTCCTTCGCCTACAATGAGCAGTTCTTC.

As concerns this clone: The sample has other DNA sequences that encode this CDR3 too. The chain is built from TRBV27 and TRBJ1-1; D unresolved. Germline V gene sequence: CDR1 MNHEY, CDR2 SMNVEV (reference sequence). The V gene lost 3 bases and the J gene lost 4 bases, with 12 bases spanning the gap. The CDR3 has 14 residues. CDR3 sequence: CASSLLGGSTEAFF. DNA for the CDR3: TGTGCCAGCAGTTTGTTAGGCGGGAGCACTGAAGCTTTCTTT.

With regard to this clone: The sample contains more than one DNA sequence encoding this CDR3. This CDR3 reads CASSLTGGTYEQYF. DNA of the CDR3: TGTGCCAGCAGCCTGACAGGGGGCACCTACGAGCAGTACTTC. The chain carries TRBV28 and TRBJ2-7, with 10 bases fitting TRBD1. CDR1 is MDHEN, CDR2 SYDVKM, per germline. V gave up 6 bases and J gave up 2 bases; unmatched junction bases: 4. The CDR3 totals 14 residues.

Regarding this clone: The sample has other DNA sequences that encode this CDR3 too. This chain links TRBV7-9 with TRBJ2-7; D not certain. Trimming removed 0 bases from V and 6 bases from J, with 3 bases in between. Per germline, CDR1 SEHNR and CDR2 FQNEAQ (reference sequence). The CDR3 length is 11 residues. The CDR3 sequence is CASSLAAEQYF. The CDR3 DNA is TGTGCCAGCAGCTTAGCGGCCGAGCAGTACTTC.